A single sample is the source of the 15 T cell receptor beta chains below, sequenced in a study of post-analysis software for immune sequencing data. Unique-molecular-identifier-tagged TCR beta cDNA libraries were used. In TCRdb, the PCR reads were re-called with MiXCR into one record per CDR3 protein. This sample carries approximately 260,000 distinct CDR3 sequences, 36% of them seen once, and the ten largest clones take under 5.5%. Antigens for these TCRs are unknown. Study-level results: Included in a set of about 5 TRBV segments more frequent in patients than controls were TRBV5-6, TRBV5-1 and TRBV20-1.

Input material: blood. These TCRs come from a girl under 18 with multiple sclerosis.

This clonotype was counted many times. This chain connects TRBV12-3 or TRBV12-4 to TRBJ2-3, with D possibly TRBD2 on 6 matching bases. The ends were cut back, 1 base at V and 4 bases at J, with 12 bases in the middle. This CDR3 region has 15 residues. CDR3 protein: CASSLGAGNPDTQYF. DNA of the CDR3: TGTGCCAGCAGTTTAGGGGCGGGAAACCCAGATACGCAGTATTTT.

V gene TRBV5-1 combines with J gene TRBJ2-5; D is uncertain. Trimming stripped 0 bases from V and 6 bases from J, with 12 bases between. Per the germline V gene, CDR1 is SGHRS and CDR2 is YFSETQ. CDR3 length equals 14 residues. The CDR3 spells CASSLDTGEKTQYF. The DNA for the CDR3 is TGCGCCAGCAGCTTGGATACCGGAGAAAAGACCCAGTACTTC.

This clonotype was observed at least ten times. The rearrangement links TRBV7-2 to TRBJ2-1, with no clear D. Per the germline V gene, CDR1 is SGHTA and CDR2 is FQGNSA. The CDR3 is 18 residues long. The V end lost 1 base, the J end lost 0 bases, and 16 bases lay between the germline ends. The CDR3 DNA is TGTGCCAGCAGCTTAGAAGCTAAAAGATCCAGCTCCTACAATGAGCAGTTCTTC. It encodes CASSLEAKRSSSYNEQFF.

In this sample, this clonotype turned up a few times. The V call is TRBV2, the J call TRBJ1-5, with D tentatively TRBD1 (5 bases). The CDR3 spans 17 residues. Deletions cut 2 bases from V and 1 base from J, with 15 bases between. CDR1 is SNHLY and CDR2 is FYNNEI in the germline V gene. The CDR3 region is CASSERGGRVSNQPQHF. CDR3 DNA sequence: TGTGCCAGCAGTGAAAGGGGAGGCAGGGTAAGCAATCAGCCCCAGCATTTT.

This clonotype was observed once. This chain joins TRBV19 and TRBJ2-7, with 10 positions matching TRBD1. The CDR3 covers 16 residues. The junction had 16 bases not matched to a gene; V was cut back by 4 bases and J by 10 bases. Germline V gene data show CDR1 as LNHDA and CDR2 as SQIVND (reference sequence). The CDR3 bases are TGTGCCAGTAGTAAAGACCGGGACAGGGGATCCCATGAACAGTACTTC. The encoded protein is CASSKDRDRGSHEQYF.

The chain joins TRBV20-1 to TRBJ2-3, with 8 positions matching TRBD2. This CDR3 is 15 amino acids long. The V gene's germline CDR1 is DFQATT and CDR2 SNEGSKA (reference sequence). The ends lost 2 bases at V and 2 bases at J; junction bases unmatched: 6. Here the CDR3 reads CSARTGGWDTDTQYF. The CDR3 nucleotides are TGCAGTGCTAGAACGGGAGGGTGGGACACAGATACGCAGTATTTT.

The chain employs TRBV6-4 and TRBJ1-2; no definite D call. Deletions cut 2 bases from V and 3 bases from J, with 10 bases between. CDR3 length: 14 amino acids. CDR1 and CDR2 from the germline V gene are MRHNA and SNTAGT. DNA for the CDR3: TGTGCCAGCAGTGACGATAGGGATTACTATGGCTACACCTTC. This encodes CASSDDRDYYGYTF.

The chain links TRBV20-1 to TRBJ2-3; TRBD2 matches 12 bases. Per germline, CDR1 DFQATT and CDR2 SNEGSKA (reference sequence). The CDR3 spans 13 residues. Trimming took 6 bases from V and 5 from J; bases not matched to a gene: 3. The CDR3 loop reads CSARLAGVDTQYF. CDR3 in DNA: TGCAGTGCCCGACTAGCGGGAGTAGATACGCAGTATTTT.

This clonotype was seen repeatedly, ten times or more. The chain employs TRBV9 and TRBJ1-2; the match to TRBD1 covers 11 bases. The CDR3 covers 16 residues. From germline, CDR1 is SGDLS and CDR2 YYNGEE. After removal of 6 bases from V and 5 bases from J, the junction contained 12 bases not matched to a gene. The CDR3 sequence is CASTTFGTGGWYGYTF. CDR3 sequence (DNA): TGTGCCAGCACCACTTTCGGGACAGGGGGATGGTATGGCTACACCTTC.

In the case of this clonotype: One junction end does not reproduce the germline sequence, and a read error may be involved. This chain uses TRBV7-9 with TRBJ2-4; maybe TRBD2 (6 bases). Matching the DNA end better, TRBJ2-5 makes the J call doubtful. The CDR3 runs to 15 residues. Germline V gene data show CDR1 as SEHNR and CDR2 as FQNEAQ (reference sequence). The CDR3 sequence is CASSLVPSDGETQYF. The CDR3 DNA follows: TGCGCCAGCAGCTTAGTGCCTAGCGACGGAGAGACCCAGTACTTC.

V gene TRBV2 combines with J gene TRBJ1-5; 9 positions agree with TRBD1. The CDR3 sequence is 17 residues long. Germline V lookup: CDR1 SNHLY, CDR2 FYNNEI. After removal of 8 bases from V and 0 bases from J, the junction contained 11 bases not matched to a gene. Written as DNA, the CDR3 is TGTGCCAGCGACAGGGGGAAAGGATCCCGTAGCAATCAGCCCCAGCATTTT. It yields the protein CASDRGKGSRSNQPQHF.

This clonotype was picked up many times. In nucleotides, the CDR3 is TGTGCCAGCAGTCGGGTCGACAGTGGGGCCAACGTCCTGACTTTC. It translates to CASSRVDSGANVLTF. V is TRBV14 and J is TRBJ2-6; a weak D match, TRBD1 (5 bases). The length of the CDR3 is 15 residues. Germline V gives CDR1 SGHDN, CDR2 FVKESK. V gave up 6 bases and J gave up 3 bases, with 12 bases separating them.

The chain has TRBV14 and TRBJ2-5; D is ambiguous. Deletions cut 1 base from V and 7 bases from J, with 7 bases between. This CDR3 comprises 12 residues. The germline V gene has CDR1 SGHDN and CDR2 FVKESK. CDR3 nucleotide sequence: TGTGCCAGCAGCCAAGTGGGTGTGACCCAGTACTTC. Its translation: CASSQVGVTQYF. Full variable domain (rest looked up from reference TRBV14 and TRBJ2-5): EAGVTQFPSHSVIEKGQTVTLRCDPISGHDNLYWYRRVMGKEIKFLLHFVKESKQDESGMPNNRFLAERTGGTYSTLKVQPAELEDSGVYFCASSQVGVTQYFGPGTRLLVL.

This clonotype was counted ten times or more. The DNA of the CDR3 is TGTGCCAGCAGCTTACGGGTTCGGCTGCTCGCCTACAATGAGCAGTTCTTC. This sequence encodes CASSLRVRLLAYNEQFF. The chain links TRBV5-6 to TRBJ2-1; no firm D call. The germline V and J ends were trimmed by 2 bases and 2 bases, with 17 bases remaining between them. The CDR3 contains 17 residues. Germline-derived CDR1 and CDR2 are SGHDT and YYEEEE.

The V gene is TRBV7-2, the J gene TRBJ1-1; 10 positions agree with TRBD1. J was trimmed by 7 bases and V by 5 bases; bases with no gene match: 16. CDR3 size: 17 residues. Germline loops: CDR1 SGHTA, CDR2 FQGNSA. CDR3 region: CASSRPESGTGAFEAFF. CDR3 nucleotides: TGTGCCAGCAGCCGCCCGGAGTCCGGGACAGGGGCTTTTGAAGCTTTCTTT.